This T cell receptor beta chain was sequenced for a study of cytotoxic CD8 clonotypes in ibrutinib-treated CLL. Trimming removed 0 bases from V and 10 bases from J, with 13 bases in between. The CDR3 length is 13 residues. The germline gives CDR1 SNHLY, CDR2 FYNNEI. Study-level points and caveats: In sustained-remission versus progressing patients, sampling times differed.

As concerns this clone: Its antigen remains unknown.

Data came from immunoSEQ multiplex PCR; TCRdb stores just in-frame clones and leaves some out. The sample lists 20,000 to 25,000 clones, over 70% occurring once. The clonotype was recovered from a human donor with chronic lymphocytic leukemia. The chain joins TRBV2 to TRBJ2-7; tentatively, D is TRBD1 or TRBD2 (5 bases each). The material was PBMCs, obtained before ibrutinib treatment. The CDR3 nucleotides read TGTGCCAGCAGTGAAGCGGGGGATCCCCCACAGTACTTC. This gives the protein CASSEAGDPPQYF. Full variable domain (remainder filled in from reference TRBV2 and TRBJ2-7): EPEVTQTPSHQVTQMGQEVILRCVPISNHLYFYWYRQILGQKVEFLVSFYNNEISEKSEIFDDQFSVERPDGSNFTLKIRSTKLEDSAMYFCASSEAGDPPQYFGPGTRLTVT.